Following are 30 T cell receptor beta chains from one sample sequenced in a study of tissue T cells after allogeneic stem cell transplantation. Produced via immunoSEQ multiplex PCR; TCRdb's table is partial and in-frame only. Found here are roughly 25,000 clones, roughly 80% of them singletons; the top ten hold over 6%. The material was tissue from the ileum, obtained at autopsy. The receptors derive from a female donor aged 60 or older with lung cancer.

The chain carries TRBV14 and TRBJ1-3; 8 nucleotides match TRBD1. This CDR3 spans 16 amino acids. Germline-derived CDR1 and CDR2 are SGHDN and FVKESK. J gave up 2 bases and V 4 bases, and 7 bases lay outside the gene matches. The CDR3 DNA sequence: TGTGCCAGCAGCCGAACAAGGACAGGGACTGGAAACACCATATATTTT. It translates to CASSRTRTGTGNTIYF.

The chain recombines TRBV5-1 with TRBJ2-5; 8 nucleotides agree with TRBD2. The CDR3 length is 16 residues. Germline lookup yields CDR1 SGHRS and CDR2 YFSETQ. V lost 0 bases and J lost 0; bases outside the gene matches: 4. CDR3 loop: CASSLGVLADQETQYF. Written as DNA, the CDR3 is TGCGCCAGCAGCTTGGGCGTACTAGCGGACCAAGAGACCCAGTACTTC.

DNA for the CDR3: TGTGCCAGCAGTGAACCCGGGACAGGGAACGAGGAGCAGTACTTC. It codes for CASSEPGTGNEEQYF. V usage is TRBV25-1 and J usage is TRBJ2-7, with 9 bases fitting TRBD1. V lost 2 bases to trimming and J lost 7 bases; unmatched junction nucleotides: 9. CDR3 length: 15 residues. Germline lookup yields CDR1 MGHDK and CDR2 SYGVNS.

J is TRBJ2-3 and V is TRBV5-4, with 8 bases aligning to TRBD2. Trimming at V came to 0 bases and at J to 2 bases, leaving 5 bases not matched to a gene. The CDR3 loop spans 16 amino acids. Looked up from germline, CDR1 is SGHNT and CDR2 is YYREEE (reference sequence). The CDR3 is CASSLAGTRLTDTQYF. DNA for the CDR3: TGTGCCAGCAGCTTGGCCGGGACTAGACTCACAGATACGCAGTATTTT.

V is TRBV11-3 and J is TRBJ2-7; D tentatively reads TRBD1 or TRBD2 (6 bases each). V was trimmed by 5 bases and J by 0 bases, leaving 17 bases between them. Germline assignment: CDR1 SGHNT and CDR2 YENEEA. The CDR3 length is 16 residues. CDR3 protein: CASSQPGAGDSYEQYF. For the CDR3, the DNA is TGTGCCAGCAGCCAGCCGGGGGCAGGAGACTCCTACGAGCAGTACTTC.

The chain couples TRBV19 to TRBJ1-5, with a tentative D call TRBD1 (5 bases). Trimming pared 6 bases from V and 4 bases from J, leaving 13 bases between. The CDR3 contains 14 residues. CDR1 and CDR2 from the germline V gene are LNHDA and SQIVND (reference sequence). CDR3 amino acids: CASREGPRNQPQHF. The CDR3 DNA sequence: TGTGCCAGTAGAGAGGGGCCGAGGAATCAGCCCCAGCATTTT.

This rearrangement joins TRBV2 to TRBJ1-1, with D possibly matching TRBD1 (6 bases). The germline V and J ends were trimmed by 8 bases and 4 bases, with 14 bases remaining between them. The CDR3 is 13 residues long. Germline CDR1 SNHLY, CDR2 FYNNEI. The CDR3 DNA sequence: TGTGCCAGCCGGACGGGGGCTCCCACTGAAGCTTTCTTT. It encodes CASRTGAPTEAFF.

The rearrangement links TRBV4-2 to TRBJ2-3; no clear D gene. Per the germline V gene, CDR1 is LGHNA and CDR2 is YNFKEQ. The CDR3 has 13 residues. Trimming cost V 0 bases and J 2 bases, with 3 bases left between them. This CDR3 reads CASSQDPTDTQYF. The CDR3 DNA reads TGTGCCAGCAGCCAAGATCCCACAGATACGCAGTATTTT.

The chain couples TRBV6-1 to TRBJ1-4; 12 bases are shared with TRBD1. The J segment lost 3 bases and the V segment lost 3 bases, leaving 11 bases of the junction unmatched. The germline CDR1 and CDR2 sequences are MNHNS and SASEGT. This CDR3 has 19 amino acids. This CDR3 reads CASSDPYGTGGTANEKLFF. The CDR3 nucleotides are TGTGCCAGCAGTGATCCGTACGGGACAGGGGGCACGGCTAATGAAAAACTGTTTTTT.

The CDR3 DNA sequence: TGTGCCAGCAGCAAAGGACAGGGAGTAGGCACCGGGGAGCTGTTTTTT. It specifies CASSKGQGVGTGELFF. This rearrangement joins TRBV7-2 to TRBJ2-2; 8 bases map to TRBD1. The CDR3 has 16 residues. V shed 5 bases, J shed 4 bases, and the junction held 9 bases outside the gene matches. The V gene's germline CDR1 is SGHTA and CDR2 FQGNSA. The full variable domain, in which reference TRBV7-2 and TRBJ2-2 provide the parts outside the CDR3, is GAGVSQSPSNKVTEKGKDVELRCDPISGHTALYWYRQSLGQGLEFLIYFQGNSAPDKSGLPSDRFSAERTGGSVSTLTIQRTQQEDSAVYLCASSKGQGVGTGELFFGEGSRLTVL.

This clone came up a few times. For the CDR3, the DNA is TGCAGCGTTGAGCAAGCGGGGGTGAACACCGGGGAGCTGTTTTTT. This encodes CSVEQAGVNTGELFF. The V and J genes are TRBV29-1 and TRBJ2-2; the match to TRBD2 covers 8 bases. This CDR3 comprises 15 residues. Germline values: CDR1 SQVTM, CDR2 ANQGSEA. V shed 3 bases and J 1 base; nucleotides not matched to a gene: 4.

The chain has TRBV9 and TRBJ1-4; 7 bases are shared with TRBD1. The V gene's germline CDR1 is SGDLS and CDR2 YYNGEE. Unmatched junction bases numbered 8, after V lost 3 bases and J lost 6 bases. The CDR3 length is 15 residues. The DNA of the CDR3 is TGTGCCAGCAGCGCCTCAGGGGGAGGGGATGAAAAACTGTTTTTT. Protein product: CASSASGGGDEKLFF.

The CDR3 DNA is TGCGCCAGCAGCTTGGTAGGATCCTACGAGCAGTACTTC. This translates into CASSLVGSYEQYF. The V gene is TRBV5-1, the J gene TRBJ2-7; D not certain. This CDR3 has 13 amino acids. V dropped 0 bases and J dropped 1 base, with 5 bases sitting between them. Germline assignment: CDR1 SGHRS and CDR2 YFSETQ.

The chain has TRBV7-9 and TRBJ1-2, with TRBD1 matching over 7 bases. This CDR3 region has 14 residues. With 1 base clipped from V and 5 bases from J, the junction kept 4 bases outside the gene matches. Germline V gene data show CDR1 as SEHNR and CDR2 as FQNEAQ (reference sequence). Here the CDR3 DNA reads TGTGCCAGCAGCTTAGACGCAGGGGGGTATGGCTACACCTTC. Its protein is CASSLDAGGYGYTF.

The chain combines TRBV3-1 (or the pseudogene TRBV3-2) with TRBJ1-4; 8 bases are shared with TRBD1. With V trimmed by 3 bases and J by 4 bases, 4 bases remained unmatched. The germline V gene has CDR1 LGHDT and CDR2 YNNKEL (reference sequence). The CDR3 has 15 amino acids. This CDR3 reads CASSQRTGFNEKLFF. In DNA form, the CDR3 reads TGTGCCAGCAGCCAGAGGACAGGGTTTAATGAAAAACTGTTTTTT.

The rearrangement links TRBV18 to TRBJ1-2, with TRBD1 matching 8 bases. V gave up 3 bases and J gave up 4 bases; unmatched junction bases: 7. The CDR3 covers 15 residues. Germline loops: CDR1 KGHSH, CDR2 LQKENI. The CDR3 spells CASSPSGGGGYGYTF. The CDR3 DNA sequence: TGTGCCAGCTCACCGTCAGGGGGCGGCGGCTATGGCTACACCTTC. Full variable domain (remainder filled in from reference TRBV18 and TRBJ1-2): NAGVMQNPRHLVRRRGQEARLRCSPMKGHSHVYWYRQLPEEGLKFMVYLQKENIIDESGMPKERFSAEFPKEGPSILRIQQVVRGDSAAYFCASSPSGGGGYGYTFGSGTRLTVV.

The rearrangement joins TRBV7-6 to TRBJ2-1; the match to TRBD2 covers 7 bases. Germline V CDR1 and CDR2: SGHVS, FNYEAQ. The junction had 11 bases not matched to a gene; V was cut back by 4 bases and J by 5 bases. The length of the CDR3 is 16 residues. CDR3 sequence: CASSSGPGGSNNEQFF. CDR3 nucleotide sequence: TGTGCCAGCAGCTCGGGGCCCGGGGGGAGTAACAATGAGCAGTTCTTC.

This rearrangement joins TRBV9 to TRBJ2-1; weak D call: TRBD2 (6 bases). V shed 3 bases and J shed 1 base, with 11 bases lying between them. Germline lookup yields CDR1 SGDLS and CDR2 YYNGEE. CDR3 length equals 15 residues. CDR3 protein: CASSDRDLSYNEQFF. CDR3 DNA sequence: TGTGCCAGCAGCGACCGGGACTTGTCCTACAATGAGCAGTTCTTC.

The J gene is TRBJ2-1, the V gene TRBV11-3; D not certain. V was shortened by 0 bases and J by 4 bases, with 1 base between the two germline ends. The V gene's germline CDR1 is SGHNT and CDR2 YENEEA. The CDR3 has 12 residues. CDR3 region: CASSLEYNEQFF. CDR3 coding DNA: TGTGCCAGCAGCTTAGAGTACAATGAGCAGTTCTTC. Full variable domain (outside the CDR3, taken from reference TRBV11-3 and TRBJ2-1): EAGVVQSPRYKIIEKKQPVAFWCNPISGHNTLYWYLQNLGQGPELLIRYENEEAVDDSQLPKDRFSAERLKGVDSTLKIQPAELGDSAVYLCASSLEYNEQFFGPGTRLTVL.

The chain combines TRBV30 with TRBJ2-7, with D unclear. CDR1 is GTSNPN and CDR2 is SVGIG in the germline V gene (reference sequence). Trimming shortened V by 4 bases and J by 2 bases, and 12 bases separated the two germline ends. This CDR3 is built from 13 residues. The CDR3 here is CAWNSNRPYEQYF. The CDR3 region has the DNA TGTGCCTGGAACAGTAACAGACCCTACGAGCAGTACTTC.

J is TRBJ2-1 and V is TRBV9, with 8 bases lining up with TRBD1. V dropped 4 bases and J dropped 4; count of bases not matched to a gene: 7. This CDR3 spans 15 amino acids. The germline CDR1 and CDR2 sequences are SGDLS and YYNGEE. The CDR3 reads CASSRTGTGYNEQFF. DNA of the CDR3: TGTGCCAGCAGCAGGACCGGGACAGGTTACAATGAGCAGTTCTTC. The whole variable domain, filled in from reference TRBV9 and TRBJ2-1, reads DSGVTQTPKHLITATGQRVTLRCSPRSGDLSVYWYQQSLDQGLQFLIQYYNGEERAKGNILERFSAQQFPDLHSELNLSSLELGDSALYFCASSRTGTGYNEQFFGPGTRLTVL.

This clone is termed medium-sized (0.01 to 0.1%). The chain combines TRBV27 with TRBJ1-1, with TRBD1 as a possible D gene (6 bases). Germline V gene lookup returns CDR1 MNHEY and CDR2 SMNVEV (reference sequence). CDR3 size: 14 residues. V lost 6 bases and J lost 0, with 11 bases in between. CDR3 loop: CASSRRTVNTEAFF. The CDR3 DNA is TGTGCCAGCAGCCGGCGGACAGTGAACACTGAAGCTTTCTTT.

The V and J genes are TRBV3-1 (or the pseudogene TRBV3-2) and TRBJ2-6; 10 nucleotides agree with TRBD1. With 5 bases clipped from V and 4 bases from J, the junction kept 8 bases outside the gene matches. From germline, CDR1 is LGHDT and CDR2 YNNKEL (reference sequence). This CDR3 is 17 amino acids long. The CDR3 DNA sequence: TGTGCCAGCAGCACAAGACAGGGGGCGATCGGGGCCAACGTCCTGACTTTC. It specifies CASSTRQGAIGANVLTF.

The chain links TRBV11-2 to TRBJ2-1; no clear D. Germline CDR1 SGHAT, CDR2 FQNNGV. This CDR3 is built from 15 residues. The V end lost 6 bases, the J end lost 0 bases, and 12 bases lay between the germline ends. Here the CDR3 DNA reads TGTGCCAGCAGATGGGCGACCTCCTCCTACAATGAGCAGTTCTTC. Translation gives CASRWATSSYNEQFF.

V gene TRBV6-5 combines with J gene TRBJ2-7, with D possibly TRBD2 on 6 matching bases. In germline, CDR1 is MNHEY, CDR2 SVGAGI. V was shortened by 7 bases and J by 4 bases, with 20 bases between the two germline ends. The CDR3 is 15 amino acids. The CDR3 DNA reads TGTGCCAGCAAACAACAGGCCACTGGGGGGTACGAGCAGTACTTC. Translating it yields CASKQQATGGYEQYF.

This clone came up once. J is TRBJ1-3 and V is TRBV5-1; D not certain. Germline V gene data show CDR1 as SGHRS and CDR2 as YFSETQ. V was shortened by 4 bases and J by 2 bases, with 10 bases between the two germline ends. The CDR3 spans 14 residues. The CDR3 protein is CASSPARTGNTIYF. As DNA, the CDR3 is TGCGCCAGCAGCCCCGCGAGGACTGGAAACACCATATATTTT.

The chain couples TRBV7-9 to TRBJ2-1; 8 bases match TRBD1. The CDR3 consists of 15 residues. The V gene's germline CDR1 is SEHNR and CDR2 FQNEAQ (reference sequence). Trimming took 5 bases from V and 3 from J; bases not matched to a gene: 6. The CDR3 nucleotides read TGTGCCAGCAGCCCCGGGACAGGCGGCTACAATGAGCAGTTCTTC. Protein product: CASSPGTGGYNEQFF.

This clone was picked up a small number of times. The rearrangement links TRBV7-3 to TRBJ2-7; possibly TRBD1 for D (6 bases). Trimming took off 2 bases at V and 5 bases at J, with 13 bases between the two ends. The V gene's germline CDR1 is SGHTA and CDR2 FQGTGA. This CDR3 contains 14 residues. DNA for the CDR3: TGTGCCAGCAGCTTAGGGGTGGCAGGGGACGAGCAGTACTTC. Protein sequence: CASSLGVAGDEQYF.

V and J are TRBV18 and TRBJ1-5; unclear D gene. The V gene's germline CDR1 is KGHSH and CDR2 LQKENI. Trimming stripped 2 bases from V and 1 base from J, with 6 bases between. This CDR3 is 14 amino acids long. The CDR3 here is CASSPGRSNQPQHF. DNA for the CDR3: TGTGCCAGCTCACCAGGACGGAGCAATCAGCCCCAGCATTTT.

The V and J genes are TRBV7-9 and TRBJ1-1; no firm D call. CDR1 and CDR2 (germline): SEHNR, FQNEAQ (reference sequence). This CDR3 contains 13 residues. Between the trimmed V and J ends, which lost 5 bases and 1 base, there was a span of 8 bases. The CDR3 sequence is CASSPSANTEAFF. The CDR3 nucleotides are TGTGCCAGCAGCCCGAGTGCGAACACTGAAGCTTTCTTT.